The present TCR beta chain was sequenced within a study of shared clonotypes between healthy human individuals. Findings and caveats of the study: Clonotypes shared by all four donors outscored non-shared clonotypes in generation probability. What naive subsets generally showed was a larger estimated richness than memory subsets showed.

The authors distributed each subset's genomic DNA evenly over several immunoSEQ plates. TCRdb keeps only in-frame clones here, not all; method: immunoSEQ multiplex PCR. The sample includes some 1 million clones, around 76% of them seen just once. Notes on this clone: Its target is unknown.

Germline trimming cut 5 bases from V and 2 bases from J; bases unmatched to any gene: 13. Per the germline V gene, CDR1 is LNHDA and CDR2 is SQIVND (reference sequence). CDR3 length: 18 amino acids. This sequence was found in a man aged 18 to 30 in good health. The chain has TRBV19 and TRBJ2-2, with TRBD1 identical over 8 bases. The sequenced material came from memory CD4+ T cells sorted from blood. Described subset: CD45RA-negative fraction. CDR3 in amino acids: CASSGGARDRGNTGELFF. The CDR3 nucleotides read TGTGCCAGTAGTGGAGGGGCACGCGACAGGGGAAACACCGGGGAGCTGTTTTTT.